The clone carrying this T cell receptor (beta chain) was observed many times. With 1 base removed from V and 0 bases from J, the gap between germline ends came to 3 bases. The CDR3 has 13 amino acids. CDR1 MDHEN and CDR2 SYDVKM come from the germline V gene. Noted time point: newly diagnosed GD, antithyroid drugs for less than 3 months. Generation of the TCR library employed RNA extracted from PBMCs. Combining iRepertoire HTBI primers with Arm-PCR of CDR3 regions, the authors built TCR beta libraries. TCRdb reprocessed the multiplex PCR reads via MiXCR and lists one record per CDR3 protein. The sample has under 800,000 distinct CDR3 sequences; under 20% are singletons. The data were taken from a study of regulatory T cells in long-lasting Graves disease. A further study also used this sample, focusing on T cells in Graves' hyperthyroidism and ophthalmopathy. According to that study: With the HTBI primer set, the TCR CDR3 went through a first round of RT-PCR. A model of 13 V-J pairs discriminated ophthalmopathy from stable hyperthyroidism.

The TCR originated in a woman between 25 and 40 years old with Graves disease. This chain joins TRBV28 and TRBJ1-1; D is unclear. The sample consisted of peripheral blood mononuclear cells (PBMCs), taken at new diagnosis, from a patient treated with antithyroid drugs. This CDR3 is CASSLYVNTEAFF. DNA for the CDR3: TGTGCCAGCAGTTTATACGTGAACACTGAAGCTTTCTTT. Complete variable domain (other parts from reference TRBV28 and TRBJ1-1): DVKVTQSSRYLVKRTGEKVFLECVQDMDHENMFWYRQDPGLGLRLIYFSYDVKMKEKGDIPEGYSVSREKKERFSLILESASTNQTSMYLCASSLYVNTEAFFGQGTRLTVV.